This TCR beta chain appears in the sequencing data of a study of control samples from healthy donors and cancer patients. The CDR3 loop spans 17 amino acids. The trim removed 5 bases at V and 3 bases at J, leaving 9 bases unmatched. Germline loops: CDR1 LNHDA, CDR2 SQIVND (reference sequence). Using immunoSEQ multiplex PCR, the repertoire was profiled, and TCRdb retains in-frame clones only, with some absent. This sample has a few hundred thousand clones, with about nine tenths found just once. Sequenced sample: PBMCs. The chain joins TRBV19 to TRBJ2-1; 11 nucleotides align to TRBD2. This clonotype originated in a man aged 35-49 years with head and neck cancer. The DNA of the CDR3 is TGTGCCAGTAGTCACGGGACTAGCGGTTTAAACTACAATGAGCAGTTCTTC. Amino acids: CASSHGTSGLNYNEQFF.